This T cell receptor beta chain was recovered during a study of T cells in localized non-small cell lung cancer (dated by TCRdb to the early 2020s). Background on the whole study: The study analyzed T cell repertoires of hundreds of early-stage NSCLC patients, comparing tumors and uninvolved tumor-adjacent lungs. All 250 or so NSCLC patients in the cohort were treatment-naive and had localized lung tumors that were resected. NSCLC patients had a mean age of roughly 66 years, and more than 120 were male and about a hundred female. Paper-wide results and their limitations: Of the top 100 tumor clones, a median of 57 were detected in paired uninvolved adjacent lung; under 35 were also among that lung's top 100. Uninvolved tumor-adjacent lung showed the highest T cell clonality, higher than tumor, which suggests more focused antigenic responses in the uninvolved tumor-adjacent lung. Because multi-region tumor sequencing was not done, intratumor heterogeneity could not be ruled out. Since the design was exploratory, TCR variables were selected using unadjusted p-values with no false-discovery rate correction. Longer overall survival was associated with higher T cell density in blood, whereas shorter survival was associated with higher clonality in adjacent lung.

At diagnosis, tumor, uninvolved tumor-adjacent lung and peripheral blood were collected and then preserved as a mix of FFPE and fresh-frozen material. Blood samples were analyzed as peripheral blood mononuclear cells for TCR repertoire profiling. TCR beta CDR3 regions were sequenced from DNA using the immunoSEQ Assay. The study's processing was this. T cell density was computed as TCR beta template counts normalized to usable DNA estimated by amplifying housekeeping genes. Richness was estimated using the preseqR package, with extrapolation to 400,000 templates for PBMC samples and to 120,000 templates for tissue samples. Clonality was defined as one minus Pielou's evenness. Tissue-enriched TCRs were identified by differential abundance testing using productive amino-acid clonotypes, minimum total count 5 and alpha 0.1. The Jaccard Index and the Morisita Overlap Index were used to measure how much the repertoires overlapped between compartments. GLIPH grouped TCR beta CDR3s together with public tetramer-defined viral CDR3s, and a viral motif had to include at least three viral sequences and show V-gene enrichment. The table was pulled from immuneACCESS by TCRdb, which kept in-frame rearrangements only. Such tables lose some clones; where checked, under half of the loss comes from unresolved V genes, and the rest has no known cause. V and J calls and clone size are as listed in that table; D and trimming were resolved from the DNA. The sample records 45,000 to 55,000 clones, 75% to 90% of which are singletons. Together, the top ten hold 18% of the sample.

To note about this clone: Its recognized antigen is unknown. No base qualities exist here, and no much larger clone lies one base off it.

Counted from cysteine to phenylalanine, this CDR3 has 15 amino acids. Kept here is only the CDR3 DNA, which spans 45 bases and is read in frame from base 1. The junction shows trimming of 0 bases on V and 5 bases on J, plus 11 bases between the germline ends. For CDR1 and CDR2, the germline V gene lists LGHNA and YNFKEQ. Sequencing was performed on peripheral blood, taken before any cancer treatment. The origin of this receptor is a male donor aged 60 or over with stage III squamous cell lung carcinoma. Recombination linked TRBV4-2 to TRBJ1-5; the D region possibly corresponds to TRBD1 (5 bases align). Read as DNA, the sequence is TGTGCCAGCAGCCAAGATCTGGCAGGGTATCAGCCCCAGCATTTT. Translated, this is CASSQDLAGYQPQHF.